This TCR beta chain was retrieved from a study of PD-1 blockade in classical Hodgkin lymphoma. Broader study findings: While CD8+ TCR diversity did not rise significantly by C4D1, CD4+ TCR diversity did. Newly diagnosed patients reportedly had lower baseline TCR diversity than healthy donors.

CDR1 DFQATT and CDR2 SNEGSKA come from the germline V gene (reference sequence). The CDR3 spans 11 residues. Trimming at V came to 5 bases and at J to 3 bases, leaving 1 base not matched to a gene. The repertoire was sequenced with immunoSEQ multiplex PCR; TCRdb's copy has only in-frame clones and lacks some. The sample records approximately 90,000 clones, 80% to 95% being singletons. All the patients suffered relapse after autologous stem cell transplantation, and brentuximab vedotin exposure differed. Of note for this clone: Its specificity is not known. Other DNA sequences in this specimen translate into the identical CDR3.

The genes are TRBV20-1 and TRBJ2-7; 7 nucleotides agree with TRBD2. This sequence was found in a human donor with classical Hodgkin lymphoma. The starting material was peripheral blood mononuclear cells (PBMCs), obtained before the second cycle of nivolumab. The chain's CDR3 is CSARTSYEQYF. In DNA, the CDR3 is TGCAGTGCTCGGACTAGCTACGAGCAGTACTTC.